Presented here are 19 T cell receptor beta chains from one specimen sequenced in a study of regulatory T cells in long-lasting Graves disease. Time point described: newly diagnosed GD, antithyroid drugs for less than 3 months. RNA extracted from PBMCs served as the sequencing template. Arm-PCR with iRepertoire HTBI primers amplified the CDR3 regions for these TCR beta libraries. Each CDR3 protein gets one entry after TCRdb re-called the multiplex PCR reads with MiXCR. Of approximately 230,000 distinct CDR3 sequences listed, around 16% are singletons. The sample was peripheral blood mononuclear cells (PBMCs), taken at new diagnosis, from a patient treated with antithyroid drugs. Receptors were obtained from a female donor with Graves disease.

This clonotype was detected ten times or more. CDR3 bases: TGTGCCAGCAGTAGCCGGGACAGTCCAAATGAAAAACTGTTTTTT. Protein: CASSSRDSPNEKLFF. The rearrangement joins TRBV9 to TRBJ1-4; TRBD1 matches at 7 bases. This CDR3 is 15 amino acids long. CDR1 and CDR2 from the germline V gene are SGDLS and YYNGEE. Losses at the gene ends were 5 bases for V and 5 bases for J; bases not matched to a gene: 9.

This clonotype showed up just a few times. The chain has TRBV3-1 and TRBJ2-1; 9 bases match TRBD1. The V gene end was trimmed by 4 bases and the J gene end by 8 bases; junction bases not matched to a gene: 12. The length of the CDR3 is 16 residues. Germline V gene lookup returns CDR1 LGHDT and CDR2 YNNKEL (reference sequence). The CDR3 sequence is CASSLLGGTGKDEQFF. CDR3 bases: TGTGCCAGCAGCCTCTTGGGAGGGACAGGGAAGGATGAGCAGTTCTTC.

In its sample, this clonotype was seen many times. V and J are TRBV3-1 and TRBJ1-2; 7 bases match TRBD1. The CDR3 contains 14 residues. Per the germline V gene, CDR1 is LGHDT and CDR2 is YNNKEL (reference sequence). V trimming: 5 bases; J trimming: 8 bases; junction bases outside the gene matches: 11. DNA of the CDR3: TGTGCCAGCAGCTTATCCGGCAGGGGGGACGGCTACACCTTC. This gives the protein CASSLSGRGDGYTF.

Ten or more counts support this clonotype. The chain has TRBV6-1 and TRBJ2-1; the D is unclear. V shed 2 bases and J shed 1 base, with 6 bases lying between them. The CDR3 extends over 14 amino acids. Germline-derived CDR1 and CDR2 are MNHNS and SASEGT. The CDR3: CASSEQESYNEQFF. The CDR3 region has the DNA TGTGCCAGCAGTGAACAGGAATCCTACAATGAGCAGTTCTTC.

A few counts support this clonotype. This chain connects TRBV18 to TRBJ1-3; D is perhaps TRBD1 (6 bases). This CDR3 region has 15 residues. In germline, CDR1 is KGHSH, CDR2 LQKENI. V was trimmed by 5 bases and J by 0 bases, leaving 11 bases between them. The CDR3 DNA reads TGTGCCAGCTCAGTACAGGGCCGCTCTGGAAACACCATATATTTT. Its translation is CASSVQGRSGNTIYF.

There are many counts of this clonotype. The V gene is TRBV20-1, the J gene TRBJ2-5, with D maybe TRBD1 (6 bases). The CDR3 extends over 14 amino acids. The V gene lost 1 base and the J gene lost 5 bases, with 14 bases spanning the gap. The germline CDR1 and CDR2 sequences are DFQATT and SNEGSKA (reference sequence). CDR3 loop: CSARVLGGEETQYF. CDR3 sequence (DNA): TGCAGTGCTAGAGTTTTAGGGGGTGAGGAGACCCAGTACTTC.

The sample holds many counts of this clonotype. The CDR3 DNA is TGTGCCAGCAGCCCCCTCCCGCCCCGAGGCACAGATACGCAGTATTTT. It encodes CASSPLPPRGTDTQYF. The chain recombines TRBV7-9 with TRBJ2-3; no definite D call. The V end lost 5 bases, the J end lost 1 base, and 16 bases lay between the germline ends. Germline values: CDR1 SEHNR, CDR2 FQNEAQ (reference sequence). The length of the CDR3 is 16 residues.

The table lists this clonotype with many counts. The chain couples TRBV28 to TRBJ2-5; 7 bases are a match to TRBD1. V was pared by 7 bases and J by 5 bases, with 4 bases of the junction left unmatched. CDR3 length: 12 amino acids. Per the germline V gene, CDR1 is MDHEN and CDR2 is SYDVKM. This chain's CDR3 is CASTLRGETQYF. As DNA, the CDR3 is TGTGCCAGCACCCTCAGGGGGGAGACCCAGTACTTC.

The table lists this clonotype with many counts. The chain employs TRBV7-2 and TRBJ2-7; 10 nucleotides match TRBD1. Germline CDR1 is SGHTA and CDR2 is FQGNSA. This CDR3 is built from 18 residues. V shed 5 bases and J 0 bases; nucleotides not matched to a gene: 13. Written as DNA, the CDR3 is TGTGCCAGCAGCCTCACGGGACAGGGGCGCTACCCCTCCTACGAGCAGTACTTC. Residues: CASSLTGQGRYPSYEQYF.

This clonotype was seen repeatedly, ten times or more. V is TRBV12-3 or TRBV12-4 and J is TRBJ2-3; tentative D call: TRBD2 (5 bases). V dropped 4 bases and J dropped 3 bases, with 17 bases sitting between them. The CDR3 totals 16 residues. CDR3 DNA: TGTGCCAGCAGTTCAAGTCCCCTCCCGGGAACAGATACGCAGTATTTT. It encodes CASSSSPLPGTDTQYF.

This clonotype occurred many times. V gene TRBV15 combines with J gene TRBJ2-3, with 11 bases that match TRBD1. Germline CDR1 LNHNV, CDR2 YYDKDF (reference sequence). This CDR3 is built from 16 residues. V was pared by 0 bases and J by 4 bases, with 3 bases of the junction left unmatched. The CDR3 sequence: CATSRETGQGADTQYF. Here the CDR3 DNA reads TGTGCCACCAGCAGAGAGACGGGACAGGGGGCAGATACGCAGTATTTT.

The chain has TRBV9 and TRBJ2-7; 16 bases are a match to TRBD2. With 5 bases clipped from V and 4 bases from J, the junction kept 9 bases outside the gene matches. The CDR3 has 17 amino acids. Germline-derived CDR1 and CDR2 are SGDLS and YYNGEE. The DNA for the CDR3 is TGTGCCAGCAGGGGGGGGACTAGCGGGAGGGCCGGGTACGAGCAGTACTTC. This encodes CASRGGTSGRAGYEQYF.

This clonotype was detected only once. The rearrangement uses TRBV28 and TRBJ2-5, with 10 nucleotides matching TRBD1. V lost 1 base to trimming and J lost 1 base; unmatched junction nucleotides: 3. The CDR3 consists of 16 residues. Germline V lookup: CDR1 MDHEN, CDR2 SYDVKM. The CDR3 loop reads CASSLLGQGVQETQYF. The CDR3 DNA sequence: TGTGCCAGCAGTTTATTAGGACAGGGGGTCCAAGAGACCCAGTACTTC.

This clonotype was observed many times. The chain carries TRBV20-1 and TRBJ1-2; D might be TRBD1 (5 bases). CDR1 and CDR2 (germline): DFQATT, SNEGSKA (reference sequence). V was trimmed by 5 bases and J by 1 base, leaving 14 bases between them. There are 14 residues in the CDR3. CDR3 sequence reads: CSASRQSNNYGYTF. As DNA, the CDR3 is TGCAGTGCTTCAAGACAGAGTAATAACTATGGCTACACCTTC.

V and J are TRBV18 and TRBJ1-2; D might be TRBD1 (5 bases). With 2 bases removed from V and 4 bases from J, the gap between germline ends came to 20 bases. The CDR3 sequence is 17 residues long. Germline V gene lookup returns CDR1 KGHSH and CDR2 LQKENI. The CDR3 DNA sequence: TGTGCCAGCTCACCATTTCGAGGCCAGGGCAAAGGCTATGGCTACACCTTC. This codes for CASSPFRGQGKGYGYTF. Combining the CDR3 with reference TRBV18 and TRBJ1-2 gives the whole variable domain NAGVMQNPRHLVRRRGQEARLRCSPMKGHSHVYWYRQLPEEGLKFMVYLQKENIIDESGMPKERFSAEFPKEGPSILRIQQVVRGDSAAYFCASSPFRGQGKGYGYTFGSGTRLTVV.

This clonotype was counted ten times or more. V usage is TRBV20-1 and J usage is TRBJ2-7; 12 bases match TRBD2. Trimming took 4 bases from V and 7 from J; bases not matched to a gene: 5. The CDR3 spans 13 residues. From germline, CDR1 is DFQATT and CDR2 SNEGSKA (reference sequence). The CDR3 here is CSANRLAGVEQYF. Here the CDR3 DNA reads TGCAGTGCTAATAGACTAGCGGGAGTGGAGCAGTACTTC.

The chain uses TRBV20-1 and TRBJ2-1; possibly TRBD2 for D (6 bases). Per the germline V gene, CDR1 is DFQATT and CDR2 is SNEGSKA (reference sequence). The CDR3 extends over 11 amino acids. V lost 3 bases and J 8 bases, leaving 8 bases between the germline ends. The chain's CDR3 is CSASGSYEQFF. The CDR3 nucleotides read TGCAGTGCTAGCGGGAGCTATGAGCAGTTCTTC.

The chain joins TRBV20-1 to TRBJ2-5, with a tentative D call TRBD2 (6 bases). Trimming took 6 bases from V and 4 from J, leaving 15 bases between them. The germline V gene encodes CDR1 DFQATT and CDR2 SNEGSKA (reference sequence). The CDR3 has 13 residues. DNA of the CDR3: TGCAGTGCGTCCGGGACTGCGCGAGAGACCCAGTACTTC. Its translation: CSASGTARETQYF.

This chain joins TRBV5-1 and TRBJ1-2; 8 nucleotides line up with TRBD1. The CDR3 has 15 residues. V lost 2 bases and J lost 8; bases outside the gene matches: 11. Germline V gene data show CDR1 as SGHRS and CDR2 as YFSETQ. The chain's CDR3 is CASSFGPGGALGYTF. CDR3 DNA sequence: TGCGCCAGCAGCTTCGGTCCAGGGGGCGCGTTAGGCTACACCTTC.